This T cell receptor beta chain was captured by sequencing in a study of shared clonotypes between healthy human individuals (dated by TCRdb to 2018 to 2020). Regarding the complete study: The cohort included a few men and a couple of women between 18 and 49 years of age. Per donor, leukapheresis produced somewhere between about 0.94 and 9.5 billion PBMCs. For each donor, CD4 naive and CD4 memory were each run on three plates, CD8 naive on two plates, and CD8 memory on one plate. Libraries were prepared and TCR repertoires were sequenced by different laboratories using diverse techniques, in order to increase sequencing depth and limit assay-specific biases. To estimate repertoire size and how much clonotypes are shared between individuals, the study performed deep sequencing of blood TCR repertoires from about 5 healthy adults. What the work shows at the level of the full study, not this receptor alone: Based on pairwise subsampling, the degree of clonotype sharing among donors was expected to be affected by sequencing depth. Even with the large sequencing depth, rarefaction of the sorted-subset datasets indicated that sequencing was incomplete. Across a few donors, approximately 5% of naive CD4, approximately 3.5% of naive CD8, under 2.5% of memory CD4, and approximately 0.4% of memory CD8 clonotypes were shared. Larger estimated clonotype richness was generally found for naive subsets than for memory subsets. Clonotypes shared by all four sorted-subset donors showed higher generation probabilities than non-shared clonotypes. Sampling was limited to blood, and TCR repertoires in tissue likely differ from TCR repertoires in blood. Because the study included only a small number of donors, the genetic and exposure-history diversity represented was limited.

Per the germline V gene (reference sequence), DFQATT is the CDR1 and SNEGSKA is the CDR2. Trimming at the junction amounts to 6 bases on V and 6 bases on J, and the germline ends lie 11 bases apart. Taken from cysteine to phenylalanine, the CDR3 has 11 residues. This entry keeps only the CDR3 DNA: 33 bases, framed from base 1. TCR CDR3 regions were amplified from genomic DNA by multiplex PCR using the deep immunoSEQ assay. Extracted genomic DNA from each cell subset was spread evenly across all wells of several immunoSEQ 96-well plates, with each plate serving as a replicate. For sorted subsets, approximately 200 ng of genomic DNA, equivalent to some 30,000 T cell genomes, went into each replicate PCR. Purified libraries were quantified with a Qubit 3.0 fluorometer, sized on a Bioanalyzer 2100, and re-quantified with the KAPA Library Quantification kit. Every immunoSEQ 96-well plate was sequenced on a dedicated single-read 150-cycle Illumina NextSeq 550 flow cell. Regarding the original processing steps: The immunoSEQ output contained only junctional sequences without quality scores, so filtering could not match that applied to full-length reads. To assign V/J genes and CDR3, sequences were annotated against IMGT germline references using PyIR, a Python wrapper for IgBLAST v1.9. Reads with weak V/J assignments (E-value above 1e-6), missing CDR3, stop codons, out-of-frame junctions, or ambiguous translated residues were removed. V3J clonotypes were defined as sequences sharing an identical inferred V gene, J gene, and CDR3 amino acid sequence. Percentage overlap between repertoires was calculated by dividing the number of shared unique clonotypes by the size of the smaller repertoire. Three approaches were used to assess repertoire richness: RTK rarefaction, the Chao1 estimator, and Recon v2.1 estimates of unobserved clonotypes. Generation probabilities for all TCRbeta clonotypes obtained by the gDNA method from a handful of donors were computed using OLGA. TCRdb limited this immuneACCESS table to in-frame rearrangements with V and J called. A share of clones is missing; checked studies link under half to unresolved V genes, and the rest is unexplained. D and trimming were read from the DNA, whereas the V and J calls and clone size are those reported in that table. This sample lists about 1 million clones; about 77% were detected once. Roughly 1.5% of the sample is taken by the ten largest.

In the case of this clone: Its antigen is still unknown. No per-base quality is available; no much larger clone lies one base away. Other DNA variants within this sample encode the same CDR3.

Healthy HIV-negative adults with no recently reported acute infections or vaccinations were included as donors. Every donor was a Caucasian adult residing in Nashville, Tennessee, USA. Magnetic negative selection was used to enrich CD4+ T cells, after which naive cells were positively selected on CD45RA and the negative fraction became the memory subset. Blood was collected by leukapheresis, and PBMCs were isolated by Ficoll-Histopaque density gradient centrifugation and then cryopreserved in liquid nitrogen vapor phase. Purity and quantity of every magnetically sorted T cell population were checked by analytical flow cytometry. Genomic DNA was isolated from every sorted fraction and measured by UV absorbance on a Nanodrop 2000c.

The sequenced sample consisted of memory CD4+ T cells sorted from blood. The cell subset or site label of this sample denotes: CD45RA-negative fraction. The chain couples TRBV20-1 to TRBJ1-2; tentative D gene TRBD1, with 6 bases matching. The receptor was derived from a man aged 18 to 30 in good health. The DNA reads as follows: TGCAGTGCGTACCAGGGGAATGGCTACACCTTC. The encoded protein is CSAYQGNGYTF.